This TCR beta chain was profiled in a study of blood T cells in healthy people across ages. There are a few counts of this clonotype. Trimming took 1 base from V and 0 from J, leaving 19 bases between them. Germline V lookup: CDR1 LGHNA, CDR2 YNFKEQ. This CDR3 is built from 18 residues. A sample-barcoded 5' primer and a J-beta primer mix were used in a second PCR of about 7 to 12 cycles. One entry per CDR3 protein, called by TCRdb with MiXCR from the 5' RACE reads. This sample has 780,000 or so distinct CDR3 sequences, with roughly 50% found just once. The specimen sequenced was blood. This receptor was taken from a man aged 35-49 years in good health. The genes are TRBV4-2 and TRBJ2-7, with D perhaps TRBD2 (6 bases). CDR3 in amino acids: CASSQGETRGIHSYEQYF. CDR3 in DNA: TGTGCCAGCAGCCAAGGAGAGACGCGCGGGATCCACTCCTACGAGCAGTACTTC.